The sequence of this T cell receptor beta chain was determined in a study of blood T cell repertoires in COVID-19. Study at large: Whether acute or convalescent, the COVID-19 samples came from the United States, Italy and Spain. Sample material is recorded as cDNA or gDNA derived from T cells, B-cell-depleted T cells, or PBMCs.

Original handling: The authors estimated nucleated cell counts from reference gene primer amplification. The method was immunoSEQ multiplex PCR; TCRdb's version includes in-frame clones alone and lacks a portion of them. V and J calls and clone size follow that table, whereas D and trimming were derived from the DNA. The data contain over 45,000 clones, roughly 70% of them singletons. The germline CDR1 and CDR2 sequences are MNHNS and SASEGT. The CDR3 extends over 14 amino acids. The V and J ends lost 2 bases and 8 bases respectively, with 12 bases between them. This clone occurred a few times. Material: peripheral blood. This chain connects TRBV6-1 to TRBJ1-4; D is possibly TRBD1 (5 bases). The clonotype was recovered from a woman between 45 and 60 years old with active or convalescent COVID-19. CDR3 in amino acids: CASSESQGREKLFF. The CDR3 DNA is TGTGCCAGCAGTGAATCTCAGGGAAGGGAAAAACTGTTTTTT.